This T cell receptor (beta chain) is from a study of vaccination and CD4 T cells after COVID-19 (dated by TCRdb to between 2021 and 2023). With regard to the full study: The convalescent cohort included six males and four females, with two Hispanic individuals, seven Caucasians, two Asians and one multiracial person. Participants received two doses of either the Pfizer-BioNTech BNT162b2 vaccine (n=8) or the Moderna mRNA-1273 vaccine (n=2). Post-COVID blood samples from convalescent patients were collected a median of approximately 93 days after diagnosis, with a range of 35 to 161 days. The time from the second vaccine dose to post-vaccine blood sampling had a median of roughly 79 days and ranged from about 13 to 250 days. Overlapping spike peptide pools from SARS-CoV-2 and from the common cold coronaviruses HCoV-NL63, HCoV-OC43 and HCoV-229E were used as culture stimuli. As controls, cultures received a CEFX viral epitope pool (the positive control), an HIV-1 Nef peptide pool (the negative control), or no peptide at all. In around ten COVID-19 convalescent patients and 4 infection-naive healthy vaccine recipients, the spike-specific CD4+ TCR repertoire before mRNA vaccination was compared with the repertoire after mRNA vaccination. Memory CD4+ T cell crossreactivity between SARS-CoV-2 and common cold coronavirus spike proteins was assessed at the TCR clonotype level in an earlier paper using these donors. The paper's findings and limits, for the study overall: Only a relatively small number of convalescent patients were included in the study, and early timepoints following natural infection were not analyzed. Although the median number of SARS-CoV-2-reactive clonotypes went up from around 19 after infection to 38 after vaccination, the increase was not significant. Among convalescent patients, a median roughly 90% of the SARS-CoV-2-reactive clones seen after vaccination appeared only after vaccination, which suggests priming specific to the vaccine. Of the vaccine-specific clones in convalescent patients, 304 of 307, or nearly all, reacted only to SARS-CoV-2 spike and did not cross-react with common cold coronaviruses.

Note on this clonotype: The clone's antigen remains unknown. Within one base of it there is no much larger clone, and no base qualities were kept.

Preparation of the library involved PCR. DNA from cultured CD4+ T cells underwent TCR sequencing with the Oncomine TCR Beta short-read assay at the Johns Hopkins FTIC core. Genomic DNA was extracted from the cultured CD4+ T cells with the QIAamp micro DNA kit. Oncomine TCR Beta libraries from cultured CD4+ T cells were pooled with unique dual indexes and sequenced on an Illumina iSeq 100. As for the authors' bioinformatics: Non-productive sequences were removed, and CDR3s not starting with C, not ending with F or W, or shorter than 7 amino acids were discarded. The MANAFEST web application was used to identify antigen-specific clonotypes by comparing peptide-stimulated wells against reference wells and other culture wells. An FDR below 0.05, an odds ratio above 5, and a productive frequency above 0.1% in at least two of three replicate wells were required for clones to be considered positive. Cross-reactive clonotypes were defined as significantly expanded in both SARS-CoV-2 spike wells and at least one common cold coronavirus spike condition. Levenshtein distances (stringdist) and unrooted phylogenetic trees (ape) in R version 3.6.1 were used to assess CDR3 homology. TCRdb cleaned the public reads at Q25 with fastp, built clones with MiXCR and kept in-frame beta chains. One record per CDR3 amino acid sequence lists the most common genes and DNA. These V and J calls originate from TCRdb's pipeline instead of the authors' own analysis. Recorded for this sample are 2,000 to 2,500 distinct CDR3 sequences; 60% of them occurred a single time. Around 79% of the sample goes to the ten largest clones.

The sample's treatment or condition label, decoded: approximately nine-day PBMC culture with coronavirus spike peptide pools or control peptides (ViraFEST assay). CD4+ T cells from unexposed donors were collected before the COVID-19 pandemic (2011-2018). The study used the ViraFEST assay, which expanded antigen-specific T cells with peptide pools and then identified expanded clonotypes by TCR sequencing. PBMCs were cultured at 1.5 million to 2.5 million per well in IMDM supplemented with 5% human AB serum and around 10 IU/ml IL-2, with approximately 10 ug/ml peptide pools added. Half of the culture medium was replaced with fresh IL-2-containing medium on days 3 and 7. Once the cells had been in culture for 9 to 10 days, the EasySep CD4+ T cell isolation kit was used to isolate CD4+ T cells by negative selection. As far as cell numbers permitted, CD4+ T cells from unexposed donors were tested for reactivity against SARS-CoV-2 S and N as well as four spike pools from common cold coronaviruses. Ficoll-Paque Plus gradient centrifugation was used to isolate PBMCs from whole blood, and the isolated PBMCs were then either used fresh or cryopreserved at -140C. Triplicate wells were generally used for each culture condition. The leukapheresis product used for the unexposed donors was purchased from a commercial source.

The germline V gene gives CDR1 as SGHTA and CDR2 as FQGNSA. The CDR3 measures 15 amino acids from cysteine to phenylalanine. Only the CDR3 portion is preserved as DNA: 45 bases, with reading frame beginning at the first base. Between the V and J ends, shortened by 2 bases and 0 bases respectively, the junction contains 7 bases. The origin of this receptor is a human donor in good health. Here the chain combines TRBV7-2 and TRBJ2-2, with the D gene too uncertain to name. The sequencing sample was made of CD4+ T cells from blood, cultured in vitro. The DNA sequence is given as TGTGCCAGCAGCTTAATGGGCACGAACACCGGGGAGCTGTTTTTT. Its amino acids are CASSLMGTNTGELFF.